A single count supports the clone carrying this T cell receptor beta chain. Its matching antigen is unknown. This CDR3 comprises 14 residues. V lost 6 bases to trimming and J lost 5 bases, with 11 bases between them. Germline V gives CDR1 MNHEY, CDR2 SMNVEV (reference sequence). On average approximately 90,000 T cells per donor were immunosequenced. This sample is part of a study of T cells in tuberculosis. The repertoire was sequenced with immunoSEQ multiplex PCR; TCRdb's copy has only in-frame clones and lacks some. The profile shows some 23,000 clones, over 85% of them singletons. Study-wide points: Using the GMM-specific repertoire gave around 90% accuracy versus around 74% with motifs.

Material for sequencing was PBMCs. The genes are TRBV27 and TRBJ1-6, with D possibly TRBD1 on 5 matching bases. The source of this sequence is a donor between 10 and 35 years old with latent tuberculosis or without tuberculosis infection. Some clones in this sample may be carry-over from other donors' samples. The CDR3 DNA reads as TGTGCCAGCAGCGGGGGGGGAAATAATTCACCCCTCCACTTT. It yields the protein CASSGGGNNSPLHF.